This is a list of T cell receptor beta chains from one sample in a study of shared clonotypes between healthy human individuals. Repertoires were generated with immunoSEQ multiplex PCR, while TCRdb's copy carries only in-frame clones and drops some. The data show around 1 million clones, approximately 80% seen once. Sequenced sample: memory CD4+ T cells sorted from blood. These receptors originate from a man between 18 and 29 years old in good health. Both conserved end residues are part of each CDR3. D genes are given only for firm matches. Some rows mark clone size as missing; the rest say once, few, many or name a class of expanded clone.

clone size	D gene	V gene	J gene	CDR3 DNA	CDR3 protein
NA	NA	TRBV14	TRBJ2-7	TGTGCCAGCAGCCTGCGGACGGGCCTGAGGAACGAGCAGTACTTC	CASSLRTGLRNEQYF
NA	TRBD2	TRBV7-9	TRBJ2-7	TGTGCCAGCAGCTTAGGGACTAGCGGCACCTACGAGCAGTACTTC	CASSLGTSGTYEQYF
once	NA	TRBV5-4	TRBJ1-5	TGTGCCAGCAGCTCAGGGGTGGAGCAGCCCCAGCATTTT	CASSSGVEQPQHF
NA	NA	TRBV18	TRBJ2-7	TGTGCCAGCTCACCGCCGACTAGGGCTGGTGACGAGCAGTACTTC	CASSPPTRAGDEQYF
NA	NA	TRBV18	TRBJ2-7	TGTGCCAGCTCACCCCGGGGACCAAACTCCTACGAGCAGTACTTC	CASSPRGPNSYEQYF
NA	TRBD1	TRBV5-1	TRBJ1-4	TGCGCCAGCAGCTTGGGAGGGACAGCTCTTGATGAAAAACTGTTTTTT	CASSLGGTALDEKLFF
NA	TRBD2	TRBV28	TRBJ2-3	TGTGCCAGCAGTTCCGCAAAGCGGGGAGCAGATACGCAGTATTTT	CASSSAKRGADTQYF
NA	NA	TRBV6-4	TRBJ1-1	TGTGCCAGCAGTGTCCCCTCAGGGCCGGAGGCGGAGTCGGAAGCTTTCTTT	CASSVPSGPEAESEAFF
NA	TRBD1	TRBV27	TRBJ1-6	TGTGCCAGCAGTTTATCGCGCGGGACAGGGATTTCGCATTCACCCCTCCACTTT	CASSLSRGTGISHSPLHF
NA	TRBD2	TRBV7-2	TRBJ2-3	TGTGCCAGCAGCTTAGGATCGGGGGGGATCGCAGATACGCAGTATTTT	CASSLGSGGIADTQYF
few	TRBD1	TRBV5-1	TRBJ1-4	TGCGCCAGCAGCTCGGGACAGGGTTCTGAAAAACTGTTTTTT	CASSSGQGSEKLFF
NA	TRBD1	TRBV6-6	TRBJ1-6	TGTGCCAGCAGCCAGACAGGGGGCCTTTCACCCCTCCACTTT	CASSQTGGLSPLHF
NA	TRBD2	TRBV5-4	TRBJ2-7	TGTGCCAGCAGACGAGGGACTAGCGTGGACGAGCAGTACTTC	CASRRGTSVDEQYF
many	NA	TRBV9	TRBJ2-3	TGTGCCAGCAGCTCGCTTGACAGGCGCACAGATACGCAGTATTTT	CASSSLDRRTDTQYF
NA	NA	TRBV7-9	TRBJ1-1	TGTGCCAGCAGCTTAGCGGCGGCCCTAGGAGCTTTCTTT	CASSLAAALGAFF
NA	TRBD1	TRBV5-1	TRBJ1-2	TGCGCCAGCAGCTCCGGGACAGGGGGCTCTGGCTACACCTTC	CASSSGTGGSGYTF
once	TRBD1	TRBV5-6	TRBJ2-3	TGTGCCAGCAGCATGGACAGGAGAACAGATACGCAGTATTTT	CASSMDRRTDTQYF
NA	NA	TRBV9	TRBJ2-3	TGTGCCAGCAGCGGGAGGGACCGTACGCAGTATTTT	CASSGRDRTQYF
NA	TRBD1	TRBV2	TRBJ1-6	TGTGCCGGACGACGGACAGGGCGGAATTCACCCCTCCACTTT	CAGRRTGRNSPLHF
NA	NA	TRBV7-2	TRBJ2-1	TGTGCCAGCAGCTTATCGGGGGCAGGGGATGAGCAGTTCTTC	CASSLSGAGDEQFF
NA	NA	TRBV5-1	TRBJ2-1	TGCGCCAGCAGCTTGGGCGGAGGGAGCTCCTACAATGAGCAGTTCTTC	CASSLGGGSSYNEQFF
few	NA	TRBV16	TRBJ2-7	TGTGCCAGCAGCCAACCGTCTGGACTTAGCTTGGGGGAGCAGTACTTC	CASSQPSGLSLGEQYF
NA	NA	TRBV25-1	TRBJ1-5	TGTGCCAGCAGTGACCCCAGGGGGCCCCAGCATTTT	CASSDPRGPQHF
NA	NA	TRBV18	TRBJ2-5	TGTGCCAGCTCACCCACGACAGTGCCCGGTGGGACCCAGTACTTC	CASSPTTVPGGTQYF
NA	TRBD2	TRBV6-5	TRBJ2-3	TGTGCCACACGTGGGGCTAGCGGGGGCACAGATACGCAGTATTTT	CATRGASGGTDTQYF
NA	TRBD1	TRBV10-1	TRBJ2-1	TGCGCCAGCAGTGGGGGACAGGGGATGGGCAATGAGCAGTTCTTC	CASSGGQGMGNEQFF
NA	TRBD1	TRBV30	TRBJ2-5	TGTGCCTGGAGTGGGGTGACAGGGAGAGAGACCCAGTACTTC	CAWSGVTGRETQYF
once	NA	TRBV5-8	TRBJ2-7	TGTGCCAGCAGCCCGCAAACAGGCAAGCTTACCTACGAGCAGTACTTC	CASSPQTGKLTYEQYF
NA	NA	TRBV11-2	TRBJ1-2	TGTGCCAGCAGCCGCGATTTGGGCGATGGCTACACCTTC	CASSRDLGDGYTF
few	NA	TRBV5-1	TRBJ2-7	TGCGCCAGCAGCGCGACGGCTAGCTCCTACGAGCAGTACTTC	CASSATASSYEQYF
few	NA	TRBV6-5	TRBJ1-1	TGTGCCAGCAGGCCCCCGAACAGGGATGTGAAAGCTTTCTTT	CASRPPNRDVKAFF
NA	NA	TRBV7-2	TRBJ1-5	TGTGCCAGCACCAACGGATGGACTCAGCCCCAGCATTTT	CASTNGWTQPQHF
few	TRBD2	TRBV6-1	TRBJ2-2	TGTGCCAGTGAGCGGGGGGGTACCGGGGAGCTGTTTTTT	CASERGGTGELFF
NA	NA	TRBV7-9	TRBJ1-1	TGTGCCAGCAGCGTCGGGACCACGGGTGCTGAAGCTTTCTTT	CASSVGTTGAEAFF
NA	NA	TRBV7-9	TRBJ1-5	TGTGCCAGCAGCTTAGCCTTGGACAGTAGCAATCAGCCCCAGCATTTT	CASSLALDSSNQPQHF
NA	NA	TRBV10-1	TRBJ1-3	TGCGCCAGCACGCAGGGATCGGGAAACACCATATATTTT	CASTQGSGNTIYF
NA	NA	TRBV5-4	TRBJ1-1	TGTGCCAGCAGCCGGGACGGCTTTGAAGCTTTCTTT	CASSRDGFEAFF
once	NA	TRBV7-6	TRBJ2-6	TGTGCCAGCAGCTTAGGGGCTGCTGGGGCCAACGTCCTGACTTTC	CASSLGAAGANVLTF
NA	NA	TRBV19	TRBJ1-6	TGTGCCAGTAGTATATACCCCAGGGAGGCTTCACCCCTCCACTTT	CASSIYPREASPLHF
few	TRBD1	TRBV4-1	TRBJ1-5	TGCGCCAGCAGCTGGGACAGCCGAGGCAATCAGCCCCAGCATTTT	CASSWDSRGNQPQHF
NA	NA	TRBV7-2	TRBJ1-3	TGTGCCAGCAGCTTAGCGAGTGAGGGGGTTGGCACCATATATTTT	CASSLASEGVGTIYF
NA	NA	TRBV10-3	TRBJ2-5	TGTGCCATCAGTGGACAAGAGCAAGAGACCCAGTACTTC	CAISGQEQETQYF
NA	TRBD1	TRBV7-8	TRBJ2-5	TGTGCCAGCAGCCGCTCGACAGGGGGAGGGGAGACCCAGTACTTC	CASSRSTGGGETQYF
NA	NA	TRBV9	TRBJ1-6	TGTGCCAGCAGCGTAGACCCTTTAGGCAGGGTTGGTTCACCCCTCCACTTT	CASSVDPLGRVGSPLHF
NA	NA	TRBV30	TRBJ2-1	TGTGCCTGGAGTGGAGGGAGCAGCTCCTACAATGAGCAGTTCTTC	CAWSGGSSSYNEQFF
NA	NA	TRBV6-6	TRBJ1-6	TGTGCCAGCAGACACGACAGCTCCTATAATTCACCCCTCCACTTT	CASRHDSSYNSPLHF
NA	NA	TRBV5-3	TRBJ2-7	TGTGCCAGAAGCTTGGCGTCAACAGAGCACGAGCAGTACTTC	CARSLASTEHEQYF
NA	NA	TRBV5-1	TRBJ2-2	TGCGCCAGCAGCTTGGCCGTCACCGGGGAGCTGTTTTTT	CASSLAVTGELFF
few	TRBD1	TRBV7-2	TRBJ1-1	TGTGCCAGCAGACCAGGGGGCGCGGGGACTGAAGCTTTCTTT	CASRPGGAGTEAFF
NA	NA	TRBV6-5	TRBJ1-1	TGTGCCAGCAGTTACGAGAGGGACACTGAAGCTTTCTTT	CASSYERDTEAFF
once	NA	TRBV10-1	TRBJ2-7	TGCGCCAGCAGTAAGGAACTCCTCTCCTACGAGCAGTACTTC	CASSKELLSYEQYF
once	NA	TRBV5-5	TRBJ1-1	TGTGCCAGCAGCCCCATGGTGGGGACTGAAGCTTTCTTT	CASSPMVGTEAFF
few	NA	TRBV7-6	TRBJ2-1	TGTGCCAGCAGCTTGACTAGTCGGGGTGAGCAGTTCTTC	CASSLTSRGEQFF
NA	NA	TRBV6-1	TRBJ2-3	TGTGCCAGCAGTGAAAAAGCAACGGGTACGCAGTATTTT	CASSEKATGTQYF
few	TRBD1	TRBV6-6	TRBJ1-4	TGTGCCAGCAGTTACGGGACAGTTAATGAAAAACTGTTTTTT	CASSYGTVNEKLFF
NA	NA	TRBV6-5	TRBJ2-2	TGTGCCACCCTCGGCCAGGGGAAGACCGGGGAGCTGTTTTTT	CATLGQGKTGELFF
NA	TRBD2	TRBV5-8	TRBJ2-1	TGTGCCAGCAGGGGAGCGGGGTTGCTTGAGCAGTTCTTC	CASRGAGLLEQFF
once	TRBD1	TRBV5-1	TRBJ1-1	TGCGCCAGCAGCGAGGGACAGGCGAACACTGAAGCTTTCTTT	CASSEGQANTEAFF
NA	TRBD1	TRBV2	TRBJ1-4	TGTGCCAGCAGTGAACAGGGGGCGGCGGAAAAACTGTTTTTT	CASSEQGAAEKLFF